Below, 25 T cell receptor beta chains from the same sample are listed, as sequenced in a study of identical twins. TCRdb independently ran MiXCR on the 5' RACE reads; one entry per CDR3 protein. Among about 700,000 distinct CDR3 sequences, roughly 6% were seen once, and the ten largest hold about 1.8%. Sequenced input: naive T cells sorted from blood. The origin of the receptors is a man in his late teens or twenties in good health.

The CDR3 DNA is TGTGCCATCGAAAGAGGGGCAGGGACCGGGGAGCTGTTTTTT. Residues: CAIERGAGTGELFF. The chain joins TRBV10-3 to TRBJ2-2, with D possibly being TRBD1 or TRBD2 (5 bases each). V lost 8 bases and J lost 5, with 15 bases in between. The CDR3 loop spans 14 amino acids. Germline V lookup: CDR1 ENHRY, CDR2 SYGVKD.

This clonotype has ten or more counts. V gene TRBV7-6 combines with J gene TRBJ2-7; D unclear. The V end was cut by 4 bases, the J end by 4 bases, with 11 bases between. CDR1 is SGHVS, CDR2 FNYEAQ, per germline. The CDR3 contains 13 residues. DNA for the CDR3: TGTGCCAGCAGCTCCTATAACAGTTACGAGCAGTACTTC. Residues: CASSSYNSYEQYF.

This clonotype was recorded many times. This chain links TRBV5-1 with TRBJ2-7; D call uncertain. Trimming left V 4 bases short and J 0 bases short, with 5 bases between. CDR1 is SGHRS and CDR2 is YFSETQ in the germline V gene. CDR3 length equals 12 residues. The CDR3 loop is CASSSISYEQYF. The CDR3 nucleotides read TGCGCCAGCAGCAGCATCTCCTACGAGCAGTACTTC.

This clonotype has more than one count but fewer than ten. V and J are TRBV6-5 and TRBJ2-5; TRBD2 matches at 11 bases. CDR1 MNHEY and CDR2 SVGAGI come from the germline V gene. The CDR3 totals 15 residues. The V gene end was trimmed by 0 bases and the J gene end by 4 bases; junction bases not matched to a gene: 1. In DNA, the CDR3 is TGTGCCAGCAGTTACTCCGGACTAGCGGGAGAGACCCAGTACTTC. Residues: CASSYSGLAGETQYF.

The chain employs TRBV5-1 and TRBJ1-1; D might be TRBD1 (5 bases). CDR3 length: 15 amino acids. Germline CDR1 is SGHRS and CDR2 is YFSETQ. The ends were cut back, 4 bases at V and 0 bases at J, with 13 bases in the middle. CDR3 loop: CASSPTPGLNTEAFF. CDR3 sequence (DNA): TGCGCCAGCAGCCCGACGCCGGGACTGAACACTGAAGCTTTCTTT. Together with reference TRBV5-1 and TRBJ1-1, the CDR3 gives the full variable domain: KAGVTQTPRYLIKTRGQQVTLSCSPISGHRSVSWYQQTPGQGLQFLFEYFSETQRNKGNFPGRFSGRQFSNSRSEMNVSTLELGDSALYLCASSPTPGLNTEAFFGQGTRLTVV.

This clonotype showed up many times. The V and J genes are TRBV10-3 and TRBJ2-1; a weak D match, TRBD2 (6 bases). CDR3 length equals 15 residues. Germline CDR1 is ENHRY and CDR2 is SYGVKD. Trimming pared 0 bases from V and 10 bases from J, leaving 16 bases between. The CDR3 DNA reads as TGTGCCATCAGTGAGTCCAGCGCGGACTACCTCGAGCAGTTCTTC. As protein: CAISESSADYLEQFF.

The chain links TRBV3-1 to TRBJ1-1; perhaps TRBD1 as D (5 bases). V lost 4 bases, J lost 0 bases, and 15 bases lay in between. CDR3 size: 16 residues. Germline CDR1 is LGHDT and CDR2 is YNNKEL (reference sequence). The CDR3 here is CASSPLVGVMNTEAFF. The CDR3 bases are TGTGCCAGCAGCCCTCTGGTGGGGGTCATGAACACTGAAGCTTTCTTT.

This chain uses TRBV4-3 with TRBJ2-7; 11 bases are a match to TRBD1. V lost 1 base to trimming and J lost 7 bases; unmatched junction nucleotides: 9. The CDR3 sequence is 16 residues long. Germline CDR1 is LGHNA and CDR2 is YSLEER. CDR3 coding DNA: TGCGCCAGCAGCCAAGGGGGGACAGGGGGACCCGAGGAGCAGTACTTC. Translated: CASSQGGTGGPEEQYF.

This chain links TRBV7-9 with TRBJ1-4, with a weak D call TRBD1 (5 bases). V lost 5 bases and J 8 bases, leaving 18 bases between the germline ends. CDR3 size: 15 residues. Per germline, CDR1 SEHNR and CDR2 FQNEAQ (reference sequence). The CDR3 is CASSPRGLTGEKLFF. CDR3 coding DNA: TGTGCCAGCAGCCCAAGGGGCCTCACCGGGGAAAAACTGTTTTTT. The variable domain in full, completed from reference TRBV7-9 and TRBJ1-4, reads DTGVSQNPRHKITKRGQNVTFRCDPISEHNRLYWYRQTLGQGPEFLTYFQNEAQLEKSRLLSDRFSAERPKGSFSTLEIQRTEQGDSAMYLCASSPRGLTGEKLFFGSGTQLSVL.

This CDR3 is CASSRTVAYEQYF. The CDR3 bases are TGTGCCAGCAGTAGGACAGTTGCCTACGAGCAGTACTTC. V usage is TRBV2 and J usage is TRBJ2-7, with a possible D match to TRBD1 (6 bases). Trimming left V 5 bases short and J 2 bases short, with 10 bases between. CDR3 length: 13 residues. CDR1 SNHLY and CDR2 FYNNEI come from the germline V gene.

This clonotype was observed a few times. The chain employs TRBV2 and TRBJ2-5; 8 bases align to TRBD1. The V segment lost 3 bases and the J segment 3 bases; nucleotides outside the gene matches: 3. The CDR3 runs 14 residues. CDR1 SNHLY and CDR2 FYNNEI come from the germline V gene. CDR3 loop: CASSDQGAEETQYF. CDR3 bases: TGTGCCAGCAGTGACCAGGGGGCAGAAGAGACCCAGTACTTC.

This clonotype was picked up many times. The chain couples TRBV7-2 to TRBJ2-2; D is uncertain. The CDR3 is 15 residues long. CDR1 and CDR2 from the germline V gene are SGHTA and FQGNSA. Trimming stripped 1 base from V and 5 bases from J, with 11 bases between. The CDR3 protein is CASSLGPLTTGELFF. The CDR3 nucleotides read TGTGCCAGCAGCTTAGGCCCTCTAACGACCGGGGAGCTGTTTTTT. The complete variable domain, with remaining parts taken from reference TRBV7-2 and TRBJ2-2, reads GAGVSQSPSNKVTEKGKDVELRCDPISGHTALYWYRQSLGQGLEFLIYFQGNSAPDKSGLPSDRFSAERTGGSVSTLTIQRTQQEDSAVYLCASSLGPLTTGELFFGEGSRLTVL.

This clonotype occurred many times. The chain couples TRBV4-1 to TRBJ2-1; 10 positions agree with TRBD2. The CDR3 extends over 16 amino acids. V was pared by 4 bases and J by 7 bases, with 10 bases of the junction left unmatched. CDR1 and CDR2 (germline): MGHRA, YSYEKL. The CDR3 DNA sequence: TGCGCCAGCAGCCCCTGGCCTAGCGGGAGAACGAATGAGCAGTTCTTC. This sequence encodes CASSPWPSGRTNEQFF.

This clonotype has only one observation. Possible read error: a much larger clone is one base away. It is likely a read error, because the conserved phenylalanine at the end of the CDR3 is missing. The chain couples TRBV12-3 or TRBV12-4 to TRBJ1-5, with TRBD1 as a possible D gene (6 bases). Trimming took off 2 bases at V and 2 bases at J, with 7 bases between the two ends. CDR3 size: 14 residues. The CDR3 DNA sequence: TGTGCCAGCAGTTTACGACAGGGCAATCAGCCCCAGCATGTT. Its translation: CASSLRQGNQPQHV.

This clonotype occurred many times. The chain has TRBV25-1 and TRBJ2-7, with 8 bases fitting TRBD1. This CDR3 region has 14 residues. With 8 bases clipped from V and 3 bases from J, the junction kept 9 bases outside the gene matches. Germline values: CDR1 MGHDK, CDR2 SYGVNS. CDR3 nucleotides: TGTGCCAGCGGGCCCCGGACAGGGAGCTACGAGCAGTACTTC. It encodes CASGPRTGSYEQYF.

This chain uses TRBV1 with TRBJ2-7. TRBV1 is a recognized pseudogene. This CDR3 is built from 11 residues. In nucleotides, the CDR3 is TGCACCAGCAGTCCCCGTTACGAGCAGTACGTC. Its translation is CTSSPRYEQYV.

There are many counts of this clonotype. The J gene is TRBJ2-3, the V gene TRBV7-3; possible D gene TRBD2, 6 bases. V lost 6 bases and J lost 5, with 9 bases in between. The CDR3 runs 12 residues. Germline-derived CDR1 and CDR2 are SGHTA and FQGTGA. The CDR3 sequence is CASSFSGDTQYF. CDR3 nucleotide sequence: TGTGCCAGCAGTTTTAGCGGAGATACGCAGTATTTT.

This clonotype came up many times. V gene TRBV20-1 combines with J gene TRBJ2-1, with 7 bases fitting TRBD2. J lost 3 bases, V lost 1 base, and 3 bases had no gene match. Germline CDR1 is DFQATT and CDR2 is SNEGSKA (reference sequence). This CDR3 region has 14 residues. The CDR3 DNA is TGCAGTGCTAGAGGGCGGGAGCGCTACAATGAGCAGTTCTTC. This sequence encodes CSARGRERYNEQFF.

This clonotype came up many times. The rearrangement links TRBV5-1 to TRBJ2-3, with D possibly being TRBD2 (6 bases). Trimming shortened V by 4 bases and J by 2 bases, and 17 bases separated the two germline ends. Germline CDR1 is SGHRS and CDR2 is YFSETQ. The CDR3 extends over 16 amino acids. CDR3 DNA sequence: TGCGCCAGCAGCCTGGGGGGTGGACTACCCACAGATACGCAGTATTTT. This gives the protein CASSLGGGLPTDTQYF. Combining the CDR3 with reference TRBV5-1 and TRBJ2-3 gives the whole variable domain KAGVTQTPRYLIKTRGQQVTLSCSPISGHRSVSWYQQTPGQGLQFLFEYFSETQRNKGNFPGRFSGRQFSNSRSEMNVSTLELGDSALYLCASSLGGGLPTDTQYFGPGTRLTVL.

The chain employs TRBV5-1 and TRBJ2-1, with 9 bases lining up with TRBD2. This CDR3 contains 15 residues. The J segment lost 6 bases and the V segment lost 0 bases, leaving 4 bases of the junction unmatched. Germline V gene sequence: CDR1 SGHRS, CDR2 YFSETQ. CDR3 in DNA: TGCGCCAGCAGCTTGGAACTTAGCGGGGGCAATGAGCAGTTCTTC. This gives the protein CASSLELSGGNEQFF. Filled out from reference TRBV5-1 and TRBJ2-1, the complete variable domain reads KAGVTQTPRYLIKTRGQQVTLSCSPISGHRSVSWYQQTPGQGLQFLFEYFSETQRNKGNFPGRFSGRQFSNSRSEMNVSTLELGDSALYLCASSLELSGGNEQFFGPGTRLTVL.

V usage is TRBV5-6 and J usage is TRBJ2-6; 8 positions match TRBD1. The germline CDR1 and CDR2 sequences are SGHDT and YYEEEE. CDR3 size: 17 residues. The junction had 9 bases not matched to a gene; V was cut back by 3 bases and J by 4 bases. The CDR3 spells CASSWQGASKGANVLTF. CDR3 coding DNA: TGTGCCAGCAGCTGGCAGGGGGCTTCGAAAGGGGCCAACGTCCTGACTTTC.

This clonotype has a count of ten or more. The chain links TRBV6-1 to TRBJ2-7; TRBD2 is a possible D gene (6 bases). The V end was cut by 9 bases, the J end by 2 bases, with 14 bases between. This CDR3 contains 13 residues. CDR1 is MNHNS, CDR2 SASEGT, per germline. DNA for the CDR3: TGTGCCAGTAGACGAGCGGGCCCCTACGAGCAGTACTTC. It is translated as CASRRAGPYEQYF.

There are many counts of this clonotype. The chain uses TRBV12-3 or TRBV12-4 and TRBJ2-2; the match to TRBD2 covers 13 bases. V was clipped by 6 bases and J by 3 bases; unmatched bases: 4. The CDR3 totals 16 residues. CDR3 region: CASRLAGGGDTGELFF. CDR3 DNA sequence: TGTGCCAGCAGACTAGCGGGAGGGGGGGACACCGGGGAGCTGTTTTTT.

This clonotype was seen a handful of times. Here the CDR3 reads CSASPTSGRITGELFF. CDR3 DNA: TGCAGTGCTAGCCCGACTAGCGGGAGGATCACCGGGGAGCTGTTTTTT. The gene calls are TRBV20-1 and TRBJ2-2; 13 positions match TRBD2. The V segment lost 3 bases and the J segment 4 bases; nucleotides outside the gene matches: 5. The CDR3 has 16 residues. From germline, CDR1 is DFQATT and CDR2 SNEGSKA (reference sequence).

This clonotype has ten or more counts. The CDR3 loop is CSGVDRAGENIQYF. CDR3 sequence (DNA): TGCAGCGGGGTGGACAGGGCGGGGGAAAACATTCAGTACTTC. This chain joins TRBV29-1 and TRBJ2-4, with a tentative D call TRBD1 (8 bases). This CDR3 has 14 residues. With 7 bases removed from V and 5 bases from J, the gap between germline ends came to 18 bases. In germline, CDR1 is SQVTM, CDR2 ANQGSEA.